Sequencing of this T cell receptor (beta chain) was carried out in a study of Graves' ophthalmopathy and Graves' hyperthyroidism. Overall study results and limits: Thyroid clonotypes that were expanded above 0.001 frequency mostly also appeared in blood. The model forecast ophthalmopathy progression, reaching about 70% sensitivity and 72% to 80% specificity.

Trimming shortened V by 10 bases and J by 2 bases, and 9 bases separated the two germline ends. Germline CDR1 reads ENHRY; CDR2 reads SYGVKD. The CDR3 is 11 residues long. On this clonotype: As yet, its antigen is unknown.

CDR3 regions of TCR beta were amplified from RNA transcripts. The first round was an RT-PCR with HTBI primers, and the second round was a multiplex PCR. TCRdb redid the calling of the multiplex PCR reads with MiXCR, one entry per CDR3 protein. The sample holds around 670,000 distinct CDR3 sequences, around 40% seen once. The TCR comes from an adult man with Graves' ophthalmopathy. The sequencing input was peripheral blood. V gene TRBV10-3 combines with J gene TRBJ2-7, with D uncertain. The CDR3 sequence is CASSKTYEQYF. The DNA for the CDR3 is TGTGCCAGCAGCAAGACCTACGAGCAGTACTTC.